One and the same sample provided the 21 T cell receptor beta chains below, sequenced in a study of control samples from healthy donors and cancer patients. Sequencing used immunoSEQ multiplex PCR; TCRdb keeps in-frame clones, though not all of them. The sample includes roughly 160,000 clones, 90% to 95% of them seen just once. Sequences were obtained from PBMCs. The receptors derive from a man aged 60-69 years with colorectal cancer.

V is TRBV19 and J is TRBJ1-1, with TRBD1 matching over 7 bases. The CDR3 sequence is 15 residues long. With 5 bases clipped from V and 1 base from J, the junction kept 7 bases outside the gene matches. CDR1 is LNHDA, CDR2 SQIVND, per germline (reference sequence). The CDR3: CASSSAGTANTEAFF. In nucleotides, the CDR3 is TGTGCCAGTAGTTCTGCCGGGACAGCGAACACTGAAGCTTTCTTT. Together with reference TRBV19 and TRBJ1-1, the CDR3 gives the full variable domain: DGGITQSPKYLFRKEGQNVTLSCEQNLNHDAMYWYRQDPGQGLRLIYYSQIVNDFQKGDIAEGYSVSREKKESFPLTVTSAQKNPTAFYLCASSSAGTANTEAFFGQGTRLTVV.

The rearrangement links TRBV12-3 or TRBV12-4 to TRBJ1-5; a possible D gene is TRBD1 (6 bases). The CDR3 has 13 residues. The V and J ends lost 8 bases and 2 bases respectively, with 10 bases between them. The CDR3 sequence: CASEQGGNQPQHF. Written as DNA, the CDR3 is TGTGCCAGCGAACAGGGAGGCAATCAGCCCCAGCATTTT.

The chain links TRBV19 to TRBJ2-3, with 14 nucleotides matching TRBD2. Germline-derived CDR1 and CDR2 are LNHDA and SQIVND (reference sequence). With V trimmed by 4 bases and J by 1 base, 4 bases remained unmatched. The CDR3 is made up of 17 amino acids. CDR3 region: CASSRLAGGMGTDTQYF. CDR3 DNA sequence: TGTGCCAGTAGTAGACTAGCGGGGGGGATGGGCACAGATACGCAGTATTTT. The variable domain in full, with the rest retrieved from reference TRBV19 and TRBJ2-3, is DGGITQSPKYLFRKEGQNVTLSCEQNLNHDAMYWYRQDPGQGLRLIYYSQIVNDFQKGDIAEGYSVSREKKESFPLTVTSAQKNPTAFYLCASSRLAGGMGTDTQYFGPGTRLTVL.

The CDR3 DNA reads as TGTGCCTGGAGTCGGGGACAGGGGCCGTCCTTAAGGGGTGAAAAACTGTTTTTT. This sequence encodes CAWSRGQGPSLRGEKLFF. The chain joins TRBV30 to TRBJ1-4, with 10 bases matching TRBD1. V gave up 2 bases and J gave up 7 bases; unmatched junction bases: 16. Germline lookup yields CDR1 GTSNPN and CDR2 SVGIG (reference sequence). The CDR3 loop spans 18 amino acids.

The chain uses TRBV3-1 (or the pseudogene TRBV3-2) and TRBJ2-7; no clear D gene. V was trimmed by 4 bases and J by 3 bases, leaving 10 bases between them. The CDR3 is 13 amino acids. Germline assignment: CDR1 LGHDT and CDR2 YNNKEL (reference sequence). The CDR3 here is CASSLSDDYEQYF. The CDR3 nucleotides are TGTGCCAGCAGCCTCTCTGACGACTACGAGCAGTACTTC.

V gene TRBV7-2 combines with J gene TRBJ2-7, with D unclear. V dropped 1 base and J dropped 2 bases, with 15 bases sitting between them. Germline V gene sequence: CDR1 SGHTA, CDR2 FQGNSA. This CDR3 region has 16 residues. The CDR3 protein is CASSLVGSVGPYEQYF. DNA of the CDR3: TGTGCCAGCAGCTTAGTAGGGTCCGTCGGCCCCTACGAGCAGTACTTC. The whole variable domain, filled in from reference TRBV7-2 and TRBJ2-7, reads GAGVSQSPSNKVTEKGKDVELRCDPISGHTALYWYRQSLGQGLEFLIYFQGNSAPDKSGLPSDRFSAERTGGSVSTLTIQRTQQEDSAVYLCASSLVGSVGPYEQYFGPGTRLTVT.

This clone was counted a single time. The CDR3 is CASSLSGGGAGEQYF. In nucleotides, the CDR3 is TGCGCCAGCAGCTTGTCTGGCGGGGGGGCTGGCGAGCAGTACTTC. The chain links TRBV5-1 to TRBJ2-7, with 9 bases identical to TRBD2. This CDR3 contains 15 residues. Per the germline V gene, CDR1 is SGHRS and CDR2 is YFSETQ. V lost 1 base to trimming and J lost 6 bases; unmatched junction nucleotides: 8.

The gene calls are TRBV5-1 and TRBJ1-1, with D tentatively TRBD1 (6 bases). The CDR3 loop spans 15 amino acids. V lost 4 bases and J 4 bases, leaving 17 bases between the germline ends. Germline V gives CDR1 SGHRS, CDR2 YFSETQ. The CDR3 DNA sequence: TGCGCCAGCAGCCTGGGCGGCAGGGGAGCCACTGAAGCTTTCTTT. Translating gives CASSLGGRGATEAFF.

The CDR3 loop is CASAGDRPSPLHF. In DNA form, the CDR3 reads TGTGCCAGCGCAGGGGACAGGCCATCACCCCTCCACTTT. The chain is built from TRBV6-5 and TRBJ1-6, with TRBD1 matching over 8 bases. Germline-derived CDR1 and CDR2 are MNHEY and SVGAGI. Trimming removed 8 bases from V and 10 bases from J; junction bases left unmatched: 7. This CDR3 spans 13 amino acids.

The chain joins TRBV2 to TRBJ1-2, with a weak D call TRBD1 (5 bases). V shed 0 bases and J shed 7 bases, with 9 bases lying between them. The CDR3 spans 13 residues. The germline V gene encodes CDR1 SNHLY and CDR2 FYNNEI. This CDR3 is CASSEAKGSGYTF. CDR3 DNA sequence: TGTGCCAGCAGTGAAGCAAAGGGGTCTGGCTACACCTTC.

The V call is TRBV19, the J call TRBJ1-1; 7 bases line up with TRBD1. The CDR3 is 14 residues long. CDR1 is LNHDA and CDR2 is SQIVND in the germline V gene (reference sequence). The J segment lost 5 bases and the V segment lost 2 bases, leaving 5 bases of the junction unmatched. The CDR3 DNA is TGTGCCAGTAGTATACAGGGGGTAGGGACTGAAGCTTTCTTT. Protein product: CASSIQGVGTEAFF.

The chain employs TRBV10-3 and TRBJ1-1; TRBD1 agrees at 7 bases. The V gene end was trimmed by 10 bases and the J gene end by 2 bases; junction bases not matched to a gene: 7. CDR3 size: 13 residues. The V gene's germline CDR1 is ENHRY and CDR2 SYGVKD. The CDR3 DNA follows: TGTGCCACACAGGGGTCCTTAAACACTGAAGCTTTCTTT. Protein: CATQGSLNTEAFF.

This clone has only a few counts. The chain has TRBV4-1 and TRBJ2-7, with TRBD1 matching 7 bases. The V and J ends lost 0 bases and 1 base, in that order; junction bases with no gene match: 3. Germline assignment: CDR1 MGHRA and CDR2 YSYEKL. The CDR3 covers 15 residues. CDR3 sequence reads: CASSQEWGQSYEQYF. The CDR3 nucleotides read TGCGCCAGCAGCCAAGAGTGGGGACAGTCCTACGAGCAGTACTTC.

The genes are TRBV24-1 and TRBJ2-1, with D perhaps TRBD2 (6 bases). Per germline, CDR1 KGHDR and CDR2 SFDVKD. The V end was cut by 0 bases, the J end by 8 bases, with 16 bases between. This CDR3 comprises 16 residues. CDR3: CATSDLLYTSPDEQFF. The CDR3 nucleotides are TGTGCCACCAGTGATTTGCTCTATACTAGCCCCGATGAGCAGTTCTTC.

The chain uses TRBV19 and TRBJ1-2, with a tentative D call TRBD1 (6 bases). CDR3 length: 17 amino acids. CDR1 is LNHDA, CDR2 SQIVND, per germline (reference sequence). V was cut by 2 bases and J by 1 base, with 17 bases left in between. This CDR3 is CASSIPAGQGYNYGYTF. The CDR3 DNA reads TGTGCCAGTAGTATACCCGCGGGGCAGGGGTATAACTATGGCTACACCTTC.

CDR3 nucleotides: TGTGCCAGTACCTCAGGGAGCGGGCCTAGTCAGCCCCAGCATTTT. The encoded protein is CASTSGSGPSQPQHF. The chain employs TRBV19 and TRBJ1-5, with D possibly matching TRBD1 (5 bases). The CDR3 extends over 15 amino acids. The V end lost 7 bases, the J end lost 6 bases, and 19 bases lay between the germline ends. Per the germline V gene, CDR1 is LNHDA and CDR2 is SQIVND (reference sequence).

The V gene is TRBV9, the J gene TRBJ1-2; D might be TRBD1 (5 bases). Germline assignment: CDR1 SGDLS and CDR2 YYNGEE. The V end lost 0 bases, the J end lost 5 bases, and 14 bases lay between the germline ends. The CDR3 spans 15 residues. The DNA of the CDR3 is TGTGCCAGCAGCGTAGGGACCGGAGAGGGGTATGGCTACACCTTC. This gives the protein CASSVGTGEGYGYTF.

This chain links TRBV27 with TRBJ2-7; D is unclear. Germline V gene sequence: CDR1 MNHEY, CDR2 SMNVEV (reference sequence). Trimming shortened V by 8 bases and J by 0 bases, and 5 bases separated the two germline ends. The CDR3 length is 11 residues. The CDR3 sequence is CASQSSYEQYF. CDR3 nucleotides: TGTGCCAGCCAGAGCTCCTACGAGCAGTACTTC.

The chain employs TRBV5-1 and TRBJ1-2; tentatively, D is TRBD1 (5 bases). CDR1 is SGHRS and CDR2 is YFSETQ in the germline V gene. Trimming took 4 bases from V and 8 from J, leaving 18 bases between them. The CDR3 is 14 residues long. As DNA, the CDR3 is TGCGCCAGCAGCCCCGGGGACGGGACTCTGGGCTACACCTTC. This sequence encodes CASSPGDGTLGYTF.

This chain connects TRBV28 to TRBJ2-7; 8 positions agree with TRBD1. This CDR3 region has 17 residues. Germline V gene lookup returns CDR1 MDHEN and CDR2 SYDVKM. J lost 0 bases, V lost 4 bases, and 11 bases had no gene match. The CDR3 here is CASSSFLQGASSYEQYF. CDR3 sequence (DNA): TGTGCCAGCAGTTCGTTTCTCCAGGGGGCCAGCTCCTACGAGCAGTACTTC.

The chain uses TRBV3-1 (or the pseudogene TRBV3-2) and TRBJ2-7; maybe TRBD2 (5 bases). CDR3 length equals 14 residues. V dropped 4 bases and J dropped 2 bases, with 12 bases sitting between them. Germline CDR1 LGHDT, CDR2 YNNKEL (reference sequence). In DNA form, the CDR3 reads TGTGCCAGCAGCCGGGGAGATGGGGCCTACGAGCAGTACTTC. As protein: CASSRGDGAYEQYF.